These 5 T cell receptor beta chains were sequenced from one sample in a study of T cells in tumors after PD-1 blockade. Libraries were prepared by immunoSEQ multiplex PCR; TCRdb keeps only in-frame clonotypes and omits some of them. The sample shows roughly 48,000 clones, over 70% of them seen only once. Sequenced here: PBMCs, sampled before anti-PD-1 treatment. The receptor source for this set is a human donor with basal cell carcinoma.

The V call is TRBV18, the J call TRBJ2-7; D is possibly TRBD1 (5 bases). This CDR3 has 12 residues. Trimming left V 3 bases short and J 5 bases short, with 8 bases between. CDR1 is KGHSH and CDR2 is LQKENI in the germline V gene. CDR3 region: CASSPSRDEQYF. CDR3 nucleotide sequence: TGTGCCAGCTCACCTAGCAGGGACGAGCAGTACTTC.

The chain recombines TRBV19 with TRBJ2-2; D unresolved. CDR3 length: 14 residues. Germline V gene sequence: CDR1 LNHDA, CDR2 SQIVND (reference sequence). The V end lost 4 bases, the J end lost 2 bases, and 8 bases lay between the germline ends. For the CDR3, the DNA is TGTGCCAGTAGTACTCTGGTCAACACCGGGGAGCTGTTTTTT. Protein: CASSTLVNTGELFF.

The chain joins TRBV7-2 to TRBJ2-2; 7 positions agree with TRBD2. Germline-derived CDR1 and CDR2 are SGHTA and FQGNSA. Trimming took 6 bases from V and 3 from J; bases not matched to a gene: 7. The CDR3 sequence is 15 residues long. CDR3 DNA: TGTGCCAGCAGTCTTCAGCGGGGCTACACCGGGGAGCTGTTTTTT. This sequence encodes CASSLQRGYTGELFF.

The chain recombines TRBV12-5 with TRBJ2-1; D is undetermined. Between the trimmed V and J ends, which lost 0 bases and 5 bases, there was a span of 8 bases. The CDR3 totals 14 residues. Germline CDR1 reads LGHNT; CDR2 reads FRNRAP. CDR3 nucleotide sequence: TGTGCTAGTGGTTTGGTACGGTCCCACAATGAGCAGTTCTTC. The encoded protein is CASGLVRSHNEQFF.

The chain couples TRBV15 to TRBJ1-4; D is unclear. Per the germline V gene, CDR1 is LNHNV and CDR2 is YYDKDF (reference sequence). The CDR3 runs 15 residues. The V end was cut by 0 bases, the J end by 5 bases, with 10 bases between. The CDR3: CATSRDPSKNEKLFF. Written as DNA, the CDR3 is TGTGCCACCAGCAGAGATCCTTCAAAAAATGAAAAACTGTTTTTT.